Described below is a single T cell receptor (beta chain) sequence and its context. This sample is part of a study of response to subunit inactivated influenza vaccine. TCRdb used MiXCR to reprocess the RT-PCR reads, holding one entry per CDR3 protein. This table holds just under 550,000 distinct CDR3 sequences, around a quarter found once. The length of the CDR3 is 16 residues. Trimming left V 0 bases short and J 0 bases short, with 11 bases between. CDR1 and CDR2 (germline): SGHRS, YFSETQ. Separately, the same data were catalogued under a study of T cells expressing NK-cell markers. This second study says: TCR beta cDNA was generated via 5'RACE template switching incorporating UMIs. All TCR beta repertoires analysed originated from sorted CD3+CD56+NKG2C+, CD3+CD56+NKG2C- and CD3+CD56-NKG2C+ T cells. Among the experiments, several used an anti-gamma-delta TCR antibody to restrict sorting to alpha-beta TCR T cells. Once again these clonotypes came out on top in the CD3+CD56-NKG2C+ fraction of a few donors.

The V gene is TRBV5-1, the J gene TRBJ2-3; D is undetermined. The sequence came from a man aged 50 or older who received an inactivated influenza vaccine. The sequencing used CD4+ T cells sorted from PBMCs, collected about 13 days after vaccination. The CDR3 nucleotides are TGCGCCAGCAGCTTGGGTGCGTCAGCTAGCACAGATACGCAGTATTTT. It codes for CASSLGASASTDTQYF.